This T cell receptor (beta chain) derives from a study of blood T cell repertoires in COVID-19. Study as a whole: COVID-19 samples from acute and convalescent phases originated in the United States, Italy and Spain.

CDR3 length: 17 residues. Germline V gene sequence: CDR1 SGHTA, CDR2 FQGTGA. After removal of 0 bases from V and 9 bases from J, the junction contained 8 bases not matched to a gene. Seattle's cohort entered during active infection and was followed longitudinally. Some clones are missing from TCRdb's copy, which holds only in-frame ones; the method was immunoSEQ multiplex PCR. The sample has about 73,000 clones; roughly three quarters are singletons. The chain is built from TRBV7-3 and TRBJ2-1, with 13 bases fitting TRBD2. The sequence came from a man in his 70s with COVID-19, enrolled during active disease. What was sequenced was peripheral blood. CDR3 bases: TGTGCCAGCAGCTTAACTTCCACTAGCGGGAGGGGTAGTGAGCAGTTCTTC. Its protein product is CASSLTSTSGRGSEQFF.